This TCR beta chain derives from a study of brain metastases from non-small cell lung cancer. Findings and caveats of the study: Compared with their matched primary tumors, around 69% of brain metastases showed expanded T-cell clones. Metastases had sparse T cells but largely shared repertoires with primaries.

The CDR3 runs 12 residues. Germline loops: CDR1 MDHEN, CDR2 SYDVKM. V was shortened by 5 bases and J by 3 bases, with 7 bases between the two germline ends. Method: immunoSEQ multiplex PCR; TCRdb's copy keeps in-frame clones and lacks some. Of roughly 4,800 clones in the sample, about 82% were seen once. This clone was seen just once. The antigen is undetermined. This sample also contains other DNA sequences that code for the same CDR3. The clonotype comes from a donor at least 40 years old with non-small cell lung cancer. The sequencing input was primary lung tumor tissue. The chain employs TRBV28 and TRBJ1-2, with D uncertain. The CDR3 nucleotides are TGTGCCAGCAGTACGGGTTACTATGGCTACACCTTC. As protein: CASSTGYYGYTF.